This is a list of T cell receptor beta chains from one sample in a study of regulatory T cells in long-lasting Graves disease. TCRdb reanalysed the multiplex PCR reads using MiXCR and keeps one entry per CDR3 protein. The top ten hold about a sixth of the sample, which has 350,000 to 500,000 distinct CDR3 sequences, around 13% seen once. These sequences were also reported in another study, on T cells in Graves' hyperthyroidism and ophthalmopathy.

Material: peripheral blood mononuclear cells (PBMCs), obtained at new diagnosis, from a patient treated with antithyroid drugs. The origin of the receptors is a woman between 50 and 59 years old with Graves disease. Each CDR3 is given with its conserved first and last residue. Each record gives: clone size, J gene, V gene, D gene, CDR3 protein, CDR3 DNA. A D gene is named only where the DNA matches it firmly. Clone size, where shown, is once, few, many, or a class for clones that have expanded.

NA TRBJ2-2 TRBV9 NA CASSPQARELFF TGTGCCAGCAGCCCACAGGCAAGGGAGCTGTTTTTT
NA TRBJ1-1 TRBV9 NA CASSAGLMNTEAFF TGTGCCAGCAGCGCAGGTCTTATGAACACTGAAGCTTTCTTT
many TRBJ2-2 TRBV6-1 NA CASSTPMGDRHLGTGELFF TGTGCCAGCAGTACACCTATGGGGGACCGGCACCTAGGCACCGGGGAGCTGTTTTTT
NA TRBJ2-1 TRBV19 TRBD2 CASGGGSSFDEQFF TGTGCCAGCGGGGGAGGGAGCTCGTTCGATGAGCAGTTCTTC
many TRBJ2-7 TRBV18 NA CASSPPEGVGEQYF TGTGCCAGCTCACCACCCGAGGGGGTGGGCGAGCAGTACTTC
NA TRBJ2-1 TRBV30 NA CAWSTPRISGYNEQFF TGTGCCTGGAGTACTCCTCGGATTAGCGGCTACAATGAGCAGTTCTTC
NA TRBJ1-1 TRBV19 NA CASKLEVMNTEAFF TGTGCCAGTAAGTTGGAGGTCATGAACACTGAAGCTTTCTTT
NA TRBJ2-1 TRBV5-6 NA CASSLGPNPYNEQFF TGTGCCAGCAGCTTGGGACCCAATCCGTACAATGAGCAGTTCTTC
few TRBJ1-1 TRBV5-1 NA CASSFGAEAFF TGCGCCAGCAGCTTTGGGGCTGAAGCTTTCTTT
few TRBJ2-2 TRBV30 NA CAWSVPQTATGELFF TGTGCCTGGAGTGTACCACAGACGGCCACCGGGGAGCTGTTTTTT
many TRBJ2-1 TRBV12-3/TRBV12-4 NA CASSLASATYNEQFF TGTGCCAGCAGTTTGGCTAGCGCCACCTACAATGAGCAGTTCTTC
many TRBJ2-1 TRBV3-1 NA CASSQEGQYNEQFF TGTGCCAGCAGCCAAGAAGGACAATACAATGAGCAGTTCTTC
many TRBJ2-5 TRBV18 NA CASGTPRETQYF TGTGCCAGCGGGACTCCCAGGGAGACCCAGTACTTC
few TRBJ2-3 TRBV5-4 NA CASRFGTPGQTGDTQYF TGTGCCAGCAGATTTGGGACTCCGGGCCAAACGGGAGATACGCAGTATTTT
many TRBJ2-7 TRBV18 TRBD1 CASSPDGQGGHEQYF TGTGCCAGCTCACCAGACGGACAGGGGGGCCACGAGCAGTACTTC
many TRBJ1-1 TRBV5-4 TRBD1 CASSLAGQENMNTEAFF TGTGCCAGCAGCTTGGCGGGACAGGAGAACATGAACACTGAAGCTTTCTTT
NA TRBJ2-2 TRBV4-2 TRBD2 CASNQDALAGFGTGELFF TGTGCCAGCAACCAAGACGCCCTAGCGGGATTCGGCACCGGGGAGCTGTTTTTT
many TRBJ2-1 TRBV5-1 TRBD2 CASSLAQGGSYEQFF TGCGCCAGCAGCTTGGCCCAGGGCGGGAGCTATGAGCAGTTCTTC
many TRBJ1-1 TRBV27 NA CASSLLLGHTEAFF TGTGCCAGCAGTTTATTGCTGGGACACACTGAAGCTTTCTTT
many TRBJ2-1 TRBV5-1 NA CASRNDPFNEQFF TGCGCCAGCAGAAACGACCCGTTCAATGAGCAGTTCTTC
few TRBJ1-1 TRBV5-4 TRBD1 CASSGDRGRNTEAFF TGTGCCAGCAGCGGGGACAGGGGTCGGAACACTGAAGCTTTCTTT
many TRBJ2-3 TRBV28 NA CASSGGRTSTDTQYF TGTGCCAGCAGTGGAGGACGGACTAGCACAGATACGCAGTATTTT
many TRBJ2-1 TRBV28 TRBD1 CASSSPGTVDYNEQFF TGTGCCAGCAGTTCCCCCGGGACAGTCGACTACAATGAGCAGTTCTTC
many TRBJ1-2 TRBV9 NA CASSTTGPGNYGYTF TGTGCCAGCAGCACTACAGGGCCCGGGAACTATGGCTACACCTTC
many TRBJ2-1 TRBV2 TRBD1 CASSPRQGSYNEQFF TGTGCCAGCTCACCCCGACAGGGCTCCTACAATGAGCAGTTCTTC
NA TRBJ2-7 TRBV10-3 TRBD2 CATWTSGSYEQYF TGTGCCACCTGGACTAGCGGCTCCTACGAGCAGTACTTC
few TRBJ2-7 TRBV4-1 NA CASSQGENFYEQYF TGCGCCAGCAGCCAAGGTGAAAATTTTTACGAGCAGTACTTC
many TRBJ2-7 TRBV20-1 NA CSAGSYEQYF TGCAGTGCTGGTTCCTACGAGCAGTACTTC
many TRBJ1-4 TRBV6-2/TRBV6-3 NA CASSYSGQEKLFF TGTGCCAGCAGTTACTCCGGACAGGAAAAACTGTTTTTT
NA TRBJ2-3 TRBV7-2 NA CASSRSLVQASTDTQYF TGTGCCAGCAGCCGCTCGCTAGTTCAGGCGAGCACAGATACGCAGTATTTT
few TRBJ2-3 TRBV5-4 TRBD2 CASNPGTTHTDTQYF TGTGCCAGCAACCCCGGGACTACCCACACAGATACGCAGTATTTT
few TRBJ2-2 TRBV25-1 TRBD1 CASSWGQGLRANTGELFF TGTGCCAGCAGTTGGGGACAGGGGCTACGAGCGAACACCGGGGAGCTGTTTTTT
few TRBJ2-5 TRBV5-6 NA CASSARMRETQYF TGTGCCAGCAGCGCACGGATGAGAGAGACCCAGTACTTC
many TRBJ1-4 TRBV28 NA CASSLLSEKLFF TGTGCCAGCAGTTTATTGTCTGAAAAACTGTTTTTT
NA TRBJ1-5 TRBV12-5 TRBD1 CASGFSRDSLYSNQPQHF TGTGCTAGTGGTTTTAGCCGGGACAGCCTTTATAGCAATCAGCCCCAGCATTTT
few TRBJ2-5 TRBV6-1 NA CASSMQGAKETQYF TGTGCCAGCAGTATGCAGGGTGCGAAAGAGACCCAGTACTTC
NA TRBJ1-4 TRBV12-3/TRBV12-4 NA CASTAAGGEKLFF TGTGCCAGCACCGCTGCGGGGGGCGAAAAACTGTTTTTT
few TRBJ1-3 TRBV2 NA CASSEELGVGGNTIYF TGTGCCAGCAGTGAAGAGTTGGGGGTGGGTGGAAACACCATATATTTT
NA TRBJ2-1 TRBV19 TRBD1 CASSIGTGVNEQFF TGTGCCAGTAGTATAGGGACAGGGGTCAATGAGCAGTTCTTC
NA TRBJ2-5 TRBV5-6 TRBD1 CASSYDQGAWETQYF TGTGCCAGCAGCTATGATCAGGGGGCGTGGGAGACCCAGTACTTC